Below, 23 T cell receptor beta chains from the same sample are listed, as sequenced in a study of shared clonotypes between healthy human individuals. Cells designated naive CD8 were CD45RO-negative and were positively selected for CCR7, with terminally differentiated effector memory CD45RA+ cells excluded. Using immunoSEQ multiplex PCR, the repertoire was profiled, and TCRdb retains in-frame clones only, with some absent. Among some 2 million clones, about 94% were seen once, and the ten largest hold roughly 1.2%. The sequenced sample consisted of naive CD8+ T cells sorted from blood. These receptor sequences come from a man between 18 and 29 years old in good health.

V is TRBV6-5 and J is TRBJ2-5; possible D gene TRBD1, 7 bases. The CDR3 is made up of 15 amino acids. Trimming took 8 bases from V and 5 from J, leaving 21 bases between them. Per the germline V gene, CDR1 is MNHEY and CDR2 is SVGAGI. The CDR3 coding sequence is TGTGCCAGCCAGGGGGACTTACTGGTGTCGGAGACCCAGTACTTC. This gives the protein CASQGDLLVSETQYF.

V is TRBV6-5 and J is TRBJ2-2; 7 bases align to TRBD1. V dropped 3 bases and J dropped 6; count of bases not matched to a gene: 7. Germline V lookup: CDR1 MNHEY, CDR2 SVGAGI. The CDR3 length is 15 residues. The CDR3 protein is CASSYETGRSGELFF. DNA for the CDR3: TGTGCCAGCAGTTATGAGACAGGGCGGTCCGGGGAGCTGTTTTTT.

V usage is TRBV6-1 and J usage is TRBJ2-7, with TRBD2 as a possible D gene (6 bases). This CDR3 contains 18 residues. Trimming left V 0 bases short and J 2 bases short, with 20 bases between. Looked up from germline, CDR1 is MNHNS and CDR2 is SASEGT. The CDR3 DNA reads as TGTGCCAGCAGTGAAGCGCCCAGCGGGCGGGCCTTAACCTACGAGCAGTACTTC. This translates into CASSEAPSGRALTYEQYF.

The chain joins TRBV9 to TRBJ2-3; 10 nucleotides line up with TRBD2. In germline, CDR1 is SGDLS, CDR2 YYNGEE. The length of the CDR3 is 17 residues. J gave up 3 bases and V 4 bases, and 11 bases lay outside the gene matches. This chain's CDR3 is CASSSSGAGGRTDTQYF. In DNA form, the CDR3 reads TGTGCCAGCAGCTCCTCGGGAGCGGGAGGGCGGACAGATACGCAGTATTTT.

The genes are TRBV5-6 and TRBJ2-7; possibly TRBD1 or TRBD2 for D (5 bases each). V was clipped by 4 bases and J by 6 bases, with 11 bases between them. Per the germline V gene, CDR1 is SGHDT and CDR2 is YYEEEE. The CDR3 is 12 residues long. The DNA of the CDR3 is TGTGCCAGCAGCGGGGCCGGGGCCGAGCAGTACTTC. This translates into CASSGAGAEQYF.

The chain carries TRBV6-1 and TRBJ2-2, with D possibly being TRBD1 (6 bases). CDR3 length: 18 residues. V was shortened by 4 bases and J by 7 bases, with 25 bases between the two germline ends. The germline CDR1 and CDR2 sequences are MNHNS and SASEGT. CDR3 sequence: CASSASNRAFSEHGELFF. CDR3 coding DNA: TGTGCCAGCAGTGCCTCAAACAGGGCATTCTCCGAGCACGGGGAGCTGTTTTTT.

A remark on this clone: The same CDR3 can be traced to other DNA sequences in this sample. The CDR3 protein is CASSYSRGTGELFF. The CDR3 region has the DNA TGTGCCAGCAGTTACTCCAGGGGCACCGGGGAGCTGTTTTTT. The chain is built from TRBV6-5 and TRBJ2-2; TRBD1 is a possible D gene (6 bases). Per the germline V gene, CDR1 is MNHEY and CDR2 is SVGAGI. The CDR3 totals 14 residues. Trimming removed 0 bases at V and 4 bases at J, with 6 bases between.

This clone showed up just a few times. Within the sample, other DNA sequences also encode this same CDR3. CDR3 DNA: TGTGCCAGCAGCGTAGGGGGGGACGAGCAGTACTTC. It codes for CASSVGGDEQYF. This rearrangement joins TRBV9 to TRBJ2-7; D possibly corresponds to TRBD2 (6 bases). The CDR3 has 12 amino acids. V was shortened by 0 bases and J by 5 bases, with 6 bases between the two germline ends. CDR1 SGDLS and CDR2 YYNGEE come from the germline V gene.

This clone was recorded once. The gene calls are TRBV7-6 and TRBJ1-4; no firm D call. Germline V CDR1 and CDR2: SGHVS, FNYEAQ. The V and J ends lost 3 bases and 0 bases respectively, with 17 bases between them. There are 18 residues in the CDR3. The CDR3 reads CASSLSQVPLATNEKLFF. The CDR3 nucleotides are TGTGCCAGCAGCTTGAGCCAGGTTCCACTTGCAACTAATGAAAAACTGTTTTTT.

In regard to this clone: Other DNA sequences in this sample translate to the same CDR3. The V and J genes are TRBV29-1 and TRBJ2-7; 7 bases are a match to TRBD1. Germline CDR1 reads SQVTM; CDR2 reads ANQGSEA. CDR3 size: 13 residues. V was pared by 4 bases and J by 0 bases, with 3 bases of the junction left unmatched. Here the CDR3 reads CSVVQGSSYEQYF. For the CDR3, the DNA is TGCAGCGTTGTACAGGGGTCCTCCTACGAGCAGTACTTC.

CDR3 in amino acids: CASSTSYGNEAFF. The CDR3 DNA is TGTGCCAGCAGTACCTCTTACGGGAATGAAGCTTTCTTT. The J gene is TRBJ1-1, the V gene TRBV25-1; D is unclear. Trimming took off 5 bases at V and 7 bases at J, with 14 bases between the two ends. Per the germline V gene, CDR1 is MGHDK and CDR2 is SYGVNS. The CDR3 is 13 residues long.

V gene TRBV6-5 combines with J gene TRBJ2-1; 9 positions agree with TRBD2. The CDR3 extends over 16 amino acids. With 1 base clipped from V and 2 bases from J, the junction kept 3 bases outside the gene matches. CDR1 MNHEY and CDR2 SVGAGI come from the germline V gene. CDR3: CASSYFLAGAYNEQFF. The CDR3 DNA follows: TGTGCCAGCAGTTACTTTTTAGCGGGAGCCTACAATGAGCAGTTCTTC.

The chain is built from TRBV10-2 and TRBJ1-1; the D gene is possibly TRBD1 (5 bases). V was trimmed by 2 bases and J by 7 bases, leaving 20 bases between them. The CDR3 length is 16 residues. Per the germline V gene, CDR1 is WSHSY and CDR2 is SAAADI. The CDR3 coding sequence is TGCGCCAGCAGTGAGATCGCAGGGTGGGCCGTTGGTGAAGCTTTCTTT. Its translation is CASSEIAGWAVGEAFF.

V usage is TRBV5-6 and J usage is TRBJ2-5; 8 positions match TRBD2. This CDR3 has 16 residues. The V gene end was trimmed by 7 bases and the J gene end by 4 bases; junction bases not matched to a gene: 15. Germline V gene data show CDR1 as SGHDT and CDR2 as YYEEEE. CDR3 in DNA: TGTGCCAGCCGACTAACTTTAGCGGGAATTGTAGAGACCCAGTACTTC. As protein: CASRLTLAGIVETQYF.

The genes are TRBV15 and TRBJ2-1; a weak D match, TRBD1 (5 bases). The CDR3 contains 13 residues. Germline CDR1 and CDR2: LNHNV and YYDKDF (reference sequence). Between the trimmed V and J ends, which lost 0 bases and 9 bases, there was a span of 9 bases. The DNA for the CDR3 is TGTGCCACCAGCAGAGATCAGGGTCCTGAGCAGTTCTTC. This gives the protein CATSRDQGPEQFF. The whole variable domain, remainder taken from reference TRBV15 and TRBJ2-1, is DAMVIQNPRYQVTQFGKPVTLSCSQTLNHNVMYWYQQKSSQAPKLLFHYYDKDFNNEADTPDNFQSRRPNTSFCFLDIRSPGLGDTAMYLCATSRDQGPEQFFGPGTRLTVL.

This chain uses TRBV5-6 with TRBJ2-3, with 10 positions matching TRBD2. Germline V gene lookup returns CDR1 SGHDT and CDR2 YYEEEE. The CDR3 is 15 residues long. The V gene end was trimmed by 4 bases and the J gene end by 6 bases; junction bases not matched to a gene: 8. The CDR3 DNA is TGTGCCAGCAGCCTGTCTTGGACTAGCGGTGATACGCAGTATTTT. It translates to CASSLSWTSGDTQYF. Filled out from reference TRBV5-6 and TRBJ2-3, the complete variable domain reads DAGVTQSPTHLIKTRGQQVTLRCSPKSGHDTVSWYQQALGQGPQFIFQYYEEEERQRGNFPDRFSGHQFPNYSSELNVNALLLGDSALYLCASSLSWTSGDTQYFGPGTRLTVL.

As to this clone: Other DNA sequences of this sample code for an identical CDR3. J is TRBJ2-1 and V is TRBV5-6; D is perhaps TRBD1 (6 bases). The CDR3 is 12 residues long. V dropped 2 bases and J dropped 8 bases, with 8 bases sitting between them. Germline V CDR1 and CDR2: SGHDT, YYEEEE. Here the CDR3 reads CASSLQGYEQFF. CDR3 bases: TGTGCCAGCAGCTTACAGGGCTATGAGCAGTTCTTC.

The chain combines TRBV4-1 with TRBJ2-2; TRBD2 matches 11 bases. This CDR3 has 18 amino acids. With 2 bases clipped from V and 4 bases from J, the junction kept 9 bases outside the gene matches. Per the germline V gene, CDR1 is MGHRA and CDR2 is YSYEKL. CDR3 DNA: TGCGCCAGCAGCCAACTAGCGGGGGGAAATCTCGGCACCGGGGAGCTGTTTTTT. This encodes CASSQLAGGNLGTGELFF.

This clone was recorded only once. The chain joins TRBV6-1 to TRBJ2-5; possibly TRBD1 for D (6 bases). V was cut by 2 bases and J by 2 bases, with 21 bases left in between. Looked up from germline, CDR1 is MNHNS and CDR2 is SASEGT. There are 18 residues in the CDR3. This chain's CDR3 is CASSENPLRPGEQETQYF. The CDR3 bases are TGTGCCAGCAGTGAAAATCCCTTGCGGCCAGGGGAACAAGAGACCCAGTACTTC.

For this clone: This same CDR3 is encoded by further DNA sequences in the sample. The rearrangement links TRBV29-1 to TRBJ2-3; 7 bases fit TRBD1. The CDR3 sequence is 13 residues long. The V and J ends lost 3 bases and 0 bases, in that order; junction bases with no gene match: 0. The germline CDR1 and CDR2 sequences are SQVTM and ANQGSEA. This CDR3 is CSVEDRSTDTQYF. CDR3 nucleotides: TGCAGCGTTGAGGACAGGAGCACAGATACGCAGTATTTT.

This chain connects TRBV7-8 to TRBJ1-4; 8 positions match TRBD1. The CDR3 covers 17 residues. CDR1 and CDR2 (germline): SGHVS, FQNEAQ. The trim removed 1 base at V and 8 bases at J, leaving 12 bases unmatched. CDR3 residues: CASSLGSFTGGREKLFF. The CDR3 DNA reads TGTGCCAGCAGCTTAGGTTCTTTTACAGGGGGTCGGGAAAAACTGTTTTTT.

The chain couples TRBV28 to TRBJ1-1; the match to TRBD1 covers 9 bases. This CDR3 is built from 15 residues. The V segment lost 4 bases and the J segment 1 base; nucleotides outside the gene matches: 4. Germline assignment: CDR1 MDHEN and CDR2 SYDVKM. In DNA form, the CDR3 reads TGTGCCAGCAGTTGGGACAGGGAGGCGAACACTGAAGCTTTCTTT. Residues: CASSWDREANTEAFF.

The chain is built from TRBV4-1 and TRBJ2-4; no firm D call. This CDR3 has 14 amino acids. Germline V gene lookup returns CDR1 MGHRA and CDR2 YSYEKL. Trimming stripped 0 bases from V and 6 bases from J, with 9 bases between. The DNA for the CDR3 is TGCGCCAGCAGCCAAGATACAAGAGGAAACATTCAGTACTTC. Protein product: CASSQDTRGNIQYF.